This TCR beta chain was profiled in a study of blood T cell repertoires in COVID-19 (TCRdb year 2020). About the investigation overall: Collaborator samples came from the United States, Italy and Spain and covered acute and convalescent phases of COVID-19. Where available, HLA class I and class II types were obtained from metadata supplied by the sample provider rather than from assay-based typing. The prospective study material was composed of cDNA or gDNA derived from T cells, B-cell-depleted T cells, or PBMCs. Deeply sampled blood TCRbeta repertoires from subjects exposed to, actively infected with, or recovered from COVID-19 were included in the dataset. Sample metadata almost always included a de-identified subject ID, COVID-19 status, age in years and sex. The samples were drawn from two sources: the first 160 participants of the ongoing ImmuneRACE study, and approximately 1,300 subjects contributed by 6 global collaborators. The repertoires were released in a freely available public database intended as a resource for research on the immune response to SARS-CoV-2. Study-wide findings and limitations: The quantity of clinical and demographic metadata differed by source and by participant and was supplied without curation.

Collaborating institutions collected whole blood in K2EDTA tubes following their own protocols. Collaborator samples were shipped for TCRbeta analysis as frozen whole blood, isolated PBMCs, or DNA extracted from either sample type. The CDR1 and CDR2 encoded by the germline V gene (reference sequence) are GTSNPN and SVGIG. Deletion took 2 bases off V and 0 bases off J, with a span of 14 bases between the germline ends. The CDR3 goes from the cysteine to the phenylalanine over 16 residues. The sequence is cut down to CDR3 DNA, 48 bases in frame from base 1. The immunoSEQ Assay, a bias-controlled multiplex PCR, was used to amplify TCRbeta CDR3 regions from genomic DNA. The source study handled its data this way. Nucleated cell counts per sample were estimated from amplification of reference gene primers within the assay. To quantify the absolute abundance of each unique TCRbeta CDR3 rearrangement, sequence reads were collapsed and filtered. For each sample, productive Simpson clonality was calculated by taking the square root of Simpson's diversity index across productive rearrangements. Drawn from immuneACCESS, this table holds only the in-frame rearrangements with V and J called that TCRdb kept. Clones are partly lost; checked studies trace under half to an unresolved V gene and leave the rest unexplained. V and J calls and clone size are as listed in that table; D and trimming were resolved from the DNA. The sample table records about 110,000 clones; less than 75% of these occur just once. The leading ten clones occupy 1.8% of the sample.

Details on this clone: Its target antigen remains unknown. No base quality information exists; no much larger clone differs at one position.

The V and J segments used are TRBV30 and TRBJ1-3; the D gene is perhaps TRBD1, from 5 matching bases. This TCR derives from a woman between 35 and 50 years old with acute or convalescent COVID-19. Sequenced: peripheral blood. CDR3 protein: CAWSRIDSYSGNTIYF. The bases read TGTGCCTGGAGTAGGATCGACAGCTACTCTGGAAACACCATATATTTT.